The rows below give T cell receptor beta chains drawn from one sample of a study of CD8 T cells in ankylosing spondylitis. TCRdb re-derived calls from the 5' RACE reads in MiXCR, one entry per CDR3 protein. The repertoire holds some 700,000 distinct CDR3 sequences, with roughly 19% as singletons. Material: blood, either unsorted or a sorted T cell fraction (not recorded which). All receptors come from a male donor with ankylosing spondylitis. The CDR3 runs from the conserved cysteine through the conserved F or W. The order of the fields is V gene, clone size, J gene, D gene, CDR3 protein, CDR3 DNA. The D gene is left open where the match is weak. A clone size is listed for some rows: how often the clone was seen (once, few, many), or a class if it is expanded.

TRBV15	few	TRBJ1-2	NA	CATSRRDTEQLYGYTF	TGTGCCACCAGCAGACGGGACACCGAACAACTCTATGGCTACACCTTC
TRBV9	NA	TRBJ2-2	NA	CASSAINTGELFF	TGTGCCAGCAGCGCCATTAACACCGGGGAGCTGTTTTTT
TRBV3-1	many	TRBJ2-4	NA	CASSQQWGSKNIQYF	TGTGCCAGCAGCCAGCAGTGGGGGTCCAAAAACATTCAGTACTTC
TRBV5-6	NA	TRBJ2-1	NA	CASSLGQGYEQFF	TGTGCCAGCAGCTTGGGGCAGGGCTATGAGCAGTTCTTC
TRBV3-1	few	TRBJ1-2	NA	CASSQDENSYGYTF	TGTGCCAGCAGCCAAGATGAAAATTCCTATGGCTACACCTTC
TRBV12-3/TRBV12-4	NA	TRBJ2-5	NA	CASSFSKETQYF	TGTGCCAGCAGTTTTTCAAAAGAGACCCAGTACTTC
TRBV6-2/TRBV6-3	few	TRBJ1-1	TRBD1	CASTPGQGRNTEAFF	TGTGCCAGCACCCCGGGACAGGGCCGGAACACTGAAGCTTTCTTT
TRBV2	few	TRBJ1-3	TRBD1	CASGRTGGSIGNTIYF	TGTGCCAGCGGTCGAACAGGGGGCTCCATTGGAAACACCATATATTTT
TRBV5-1	NA	TRBJ2-3	TRBD2	CASSLAGSGRQDTQYF	TGCGCCAGCAGCTTGGCCGGTAGCGGGAGGCAAGATACGCAGTATTTT
TRBV6-1	few	TRBJ2-5	TRBD1	CASSRQGYQETQYF	TGTGCCAGCAGTAGACAGGGGTACCAAGAGACCCAGTACTTC
TRBV2	few	TRBJ1-4	NA	CASSETGLANEKLFF	TGTGCCAGCAGTGAAACAGGGTTGGCTAATGAAAAACTGTTTTTT
TRBV15	NA	TRBJ2-1	TRBD1	CATSTDRASEQFF	TGTGCCACCAGTACTGACAGGGCAAGTGAGCAGTTCTTC
TRBV4-1	NA	TRBJ2-7	NA	CASSHDREGYEQYF	TGCGCCAGCAGCCATGACAGGGAGGGCTACGAGCAGTACTTC
TRBV10-3	NA	TRBJ2-7	NA	CAISESTSYEQYF	TGTGCCATCAGTGAGTCGACGTCCTACGAGCAGTACTTC
TRBV12-3/TRBV12-4	many	TRBJ2-2	NA	CASSPRARELFF	TGTGCCAGCAGTCCCCGGGCCCGGGAGCTGTTTTTT
TRBV20-1	few	TRBJ1-1	NA	CSARGVMRSGAFF	TGCAGTGCTAGAGGCGTCATGAGATCCGGGGCTTTCTTT
TRBV18	NA	TRBJ2-7	NA	CASSPSALYEQYF	TGTGCCAGCTCACCCAGCGCACTATACGAGCAGTACTTC
TRBV5-1	many	TRBJ2-5	TRBD1	CASSPDRDQETQYF	TGCGCCAGCAGCCCTGACAGGGACCAAGAGACCCAGTACTTC
TRBV5-1	few	TRBJ1-5	NA	CASSTGAGSNQPQHF	TGCGCCAGCAGCACGGGCGCTGGGAGCAATCAGCCCCAGCATTTT
TRBV5-6	NA	TRBJ2-1	TRBD2	CASSRTSGGRDEQFF	TGTGCCAGCAGCAGGACTAGCGGGGGGCGGGATGAGCAGTTCTTC
TRBV4-3	NA	TRBJ1-3	NA	CASSQDGAGGDTIYF	TGCGCCAGCAGCCAAGACGGGGCAGGCGGGGACACCATATATTTT
TRBV20-1	few	TRBJ2-1	TRBD1	CSANRGLSSEQFF	TGCAGTGCTAACAGGGGGTTGAGTAGTGAGCAGTTCTTC
TRBV27	few	TRBJ2-2	TRBD2	CASSPLAGLNTGELFF	TGTGCCAGCTCCCCTCTAGCGGGGCTTAACACCGGGGAGCTGTTTTTT
TRBV4-3	NA	TRBJ2-1	TRBD2	CASSQDRSSGTNEQFF	TGCGCCAGCAGCCAAGATCGGTCTAGCGGGACTAATGAGCAGTTCTTC
TRBV6-2/TRBV6-3	few	TRBJ2-3	NA	CASILGFPNTDTQYF	TGTGCCAGCATCCTCGGGTTTCCCAACACAGATACGCAGTATTTT
TRBV6-2/TRBV6-3	NA	TRBJ2-1	TRBD2	CASSPRRTSLMNEQFF	TGTGCCAGCAGCCCCAGGCGGACTAGCCTGATGAATGAGCAGTTCTTC
TRBV7-9	few	TRBJ1-3	NA	CASSDSWGGGNTIYF	TGTGCCAGCAGCGACTCCTGGGGGGGCGGAAACACCATATATTTT